The present entry profiles one T cell receptor (beta chain) with its context. TCRdb keeps only in-frame clones here, not all; method: immunoSEQ multiplex PCR. This sample has 9,500 to 11,000 clones, with over 55% found just once. Between the trimmed V and J ends, which lost 6 bases and 2 bases, there was a span of 14 bases. The CDR3 loop spans 16 amino acids. Germline V gene sequence: CDR1 SGHNT, CDR2 YENEEA. The data belong to a study of T cell clones after liver transplantation. Study in general: Liver transplant recipients had immunosuppression withdrawal attempted within 2 years. Subjects received no induction therapy and standard immunosuppression until randomization at 12-24 months post-transplant.

Thawed unstimulated PBMCs were FACS-sorted by CD3, CD4 and CD8 into two populations. The V call is TRBV11-3, the J call TRBJ2-6; tentative D call: TRBD1 (5 bases). Source: CD4+ T cells from blood, taken around 31 months after liver transplant. The clonotype was recovered from a human patient who received a liver transplant. Part of the T cells may come from the graft donor. For the CDR3, the DNA is TGTGCCAGCAGTTCGACAGTGGCTACTGGGGCCAACGTCCTGACTTTC. The encoded protein is CASSSTVATGANVLTF. Complete variable domain (other parts from reference TRBV11-3 and TRBJ2-6): EAGVVQSPRYKIIEKKQPVAFWCNPISGHNTLYWYLQNLGQGPELLIRYENEEAVDDSQLPKDRFSAERLKGVDSTLKIQPAELGDSAVYLCASSSTVATGANVLTFGAGSRLTVL.